This TCR beta chain was sequenced during a study of T cell repertoires in cytomegalovirus infection. V dropped 5 bases and J dropped 6 bases, with 19 bases sitting between them. CDR3 length equals 15 residues. Germline assignment: CDR1 SGHVT and CDR2 SQSDAQ. Whole-study results and caveats: The ex vivo response showed dominance by HLA-C-restricted CMV-specific TCR beta clonotypes.

Via MiXCR, TCRdb re-called the reads, giving one row per CDR3 protein. Here the sample spans roughly 990,000 distinct CDR3 sequences, 30% to 40% being singletons. A few counts support this clonotype. Its specificity is not known. This sample comprised cultured CD8+ T cells from PBMCs, obtained from culture after CMV antigen stimulation. This TCR was sampled from a human donor in good health (CMV status not recorded). Some clones in this sample may be carry-over from other donors' samples. The chain employs TRBV7-4 and TRBJ1-2; tentative D call: TRBD1 (6 bases). The CDR3 here is CASSLGIGGPNGYTF. CDR3 nucleotides: TGTGCCAGCAGCCTAGGGATAGGGGGGCCGAATGGCTACACCTTC.